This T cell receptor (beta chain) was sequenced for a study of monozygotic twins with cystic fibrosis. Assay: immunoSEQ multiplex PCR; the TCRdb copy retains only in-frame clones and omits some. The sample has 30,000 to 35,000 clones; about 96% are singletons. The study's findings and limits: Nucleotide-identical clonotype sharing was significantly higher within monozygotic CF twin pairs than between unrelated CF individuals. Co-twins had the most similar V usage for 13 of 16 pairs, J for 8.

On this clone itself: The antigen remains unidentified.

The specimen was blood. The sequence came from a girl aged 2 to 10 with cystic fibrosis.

The CDR3 DNA follows: TGTGCCATCCGCCCCCGCGGTGACAGGGCCTATGGCTACACCTTC. Amino acid sequence: CAIRPRGDRAYGYTF. The chain has TRBV10-3 and TRBJ1-2; 7 nucleotides agree with TRBD1. The CDR3 is 15 residues long. The germline gives CDR1 ENHRY, CDR2 SYGVKD. V lost 8 bases, J lost 4 bases, and 13 bases stayed unmatched.